The rows below give T cell receptor beta chains drawn from one sample of a study of cytotoxic CD8 clonotypes in ibrutinib-treated CLL. Here immunoSEQ multiplex PCR was the method, and the copy in TCRdb shows in-frame clones only, minus some. The sample gives some 140,000 clones, about 91% of which show up once; approximately 10% is in the top ten. The sequencing used PBMCs, collected after 12 months of ibrutinib treatment. These TCRs come from a human donor with chronic lymphocytic leukemia. Both conserved end residues are part of each CDR3. Fields, in order: J gene, V gene, clone size, D gene, CDR3 protein, CDR3 DNA. D genes are given only for firm matches. Only part of the rows carry a size: once, few, many, or a class if the clone is expanded.

>TRBJ2-7|TRBV7-2|.|.
CASSFTEAGEQYF
TGTGCCAGCAGCTTTACGGAGGCGGGGGAGCAGTACTTC
>TRBJ2-1|TRBV9|.|TRBD2
CASSVGLRAGGEQFF
TGTGCCAGCAGCGTAGGCCTTCGGGCGGGAGGGGAGCAGTTCTTC
>TRBJ2-7|TRBV7-8|.|TRBD2
CASSFPLAEGLGYEQYF
TGTGCCAGCAGCTTTCCGCTGGCGGAGGGACTAGGCTACGAGCAGTACTTC
>TRBJ2-3|TRBV11-2|.|.
CASSPVASGTDTQYF
TGTGCCAGCAGCCCGGTTGCGAGCGGAACAGATACGCAGTATTTT
>TRBJ2-7|TRBV6-5|once|TRBD1
CASSRTTGSGEQYF
TGTGCCAGCAGCCGCACGACAGGGTCGGGCGAGCAGTACTTC
>TRBJ2-2|TRBV27|.|TRBD2
CASSRPVSGRAAGELFF
TGTGCCAGCAGTCGCCCCGTGAGCGGGAGGGCGGCCGGGGAGCTGTTTTTT
>TRBJ2-1|TRBV2|once|.
CASSPSTPTYNEQFF
TGTGCCAGCAGTCCTTCGACGCCGACCTACAATGAGCAGTTCTTC
>TRBJ2-1|TRBV21-1|.|.
CASSTGRSQIYNEQFF
TGTGCCAGCAGCACTGGGAGGTCCCAGATTTACAATGAGCAGTTCTTC
>TRBJ2-3|TRBV29-1|.|TRBD2
CSVRLAGDTQYF
TGCAGCGTGCGCTTAGCGGGAGATACGCAGTATTTT
>TRBJ2-3|TRBV5-1|.|.
CASSLGETTDTQYF
TGCGCCAGCAGCTTGGGGGAGACCACAGATACGCAGTATTTT
>TRBJ1-3|TRBV7-2|.|.
CASSFKGAPGNTIYF
TGTGCCAGCAGCTTCAAGGGCGCTCCTGGAAACACCATATATTTT
>TRBJ2-3|TRBV27|.|TRBD2
CASSLLHSGRPTDTQYF
TGTGCCAGCAGTTTATTGCATAGCGGGAGGCCCACAGATACGCAGTATTTT
>TRBJ2-7|TRBV27|.|.
CASSFGFSAGAYEQYF
TGTGCCAGCAGTTTTGGGTTTTCCGCGGGGGCGTACGAGCAGTACTTC
>TRBJ2-2|TRBV5-6|.|.
CASSRSWNTGELFF
TGTGCCAGCAGCCGAAGCTGGAACACCGGGGAGCTGTTTTTT
>TRBJ2-3|TRBV5-4|.|.
CASSSGGTDTQYF
TGTGCCAGCAGCTCCGGAGGCACAGATACGCAGTATTTT
>TRBJ1-5|TRBV7-2|.|.
CASSLYTASNQPQHF
TGTGCCAGCAGCTTATACACAGCTAGCAATCAGCCCCAGCATTTT
>TRBJ2-2|TRBV7-9|once|.
CASSPWGTAGELFF
TGTGCCAGCAGCCCGTGGGGCACCGCCGGGGAGCTGTTTTTT
>TRBJ2-5|TRBV6-1|.|.
CASSELAGSLKETQYF
TGTGCCAGCAGTGAATTGGCGGGTTCCCTCAAAGAGACCCAGTACTTC
>TRBJ2-5|TRBV5-6|.|TRBD1
CASSLQLGQGRETQYF
TGTGCCAGCAGCTTGCAGCTGGGACAGGGTAGGGAGACCCAGTACTTC
>TRBJ2-7|TRBV6-5|.|.
CASMSGQSSYEQYF
TGTGCCAGCATGTCGGGACAAAGCTCCTACGAGCAGTACTTC
>TRBJ2-7|TRBV28|.|.
CASSLYSREQYF
TGTGCCAGCAGTTTATACTCCCGCGAGCAGTACTTC
>TRBJ2-1|TRBV11-2|once|TRBD2
CASSFRLAGRNEQFF
TGTGCCAGCAGCTTTCGACTAGCGGGACGCAATGAGCAGTTCTTC
>TRBJ1-4|TRBV7-9|.|.
CASSPPRLVGKLFF
TGTGCCAGCAGCCCGCCCCGTCTCGTGGGAAAACTGTTTTTT
>TRBJ2-3|TRBV11-1|.|TRBD2
CASSTRPLAFGKDTQYF
TGTGCCAGCAGCACGCGACCACTAGCGTTCGGTAAAGATACGCAGTATTTT
>TRBJ1-4|TRBV18|once|.
CASSPIEGIIEKLFF
TGTGCCAGCTCACCTATCGAGGGAATAATTGAAAAACTGTTTTTT
>TRBJ2-7|TRBV30|once|.
CAWETSTSSEQYF
TGTGCCTGGGAGACTAGTACTTCCTCCGAGCAGTACTTC
>TRBJ1-2|TRBV19|.|TRBD1
CASSSLTGESYGYTF
TGTGCCAGTAGTTCTCTGACAGGGGAAAGCTATGGCTACACCTTC
>TRBJ1-3|TRBV10-3|.|.
CAISEDTGALSGNTIYF
TGTGCCATCAGTGAGGACACAGGCGCTCTCTCTGGAAACACCATATATTTT
>TRBJ2-7|TRBV5-1|.|TRBD2
CASSPTSGRAYEQYF
TGCGCCAGCAGCCCGACTAGCGGGAGGGCCTACGAGCAGTACTTC
>TRBJ1-5|TRBV28|.|TRBD1
CASGRQGFQPQHF
TGTGCCAGCGGTAGACAGGGATTTCAGCCCCAGCATTTT
>TRBJ1-4|TRBV30|.|.
CAWGGGGEKLFF
TGTGCCTGGGGTGGAGGCGGCGAAAAACTGTTTTTT
>TRBJ2-7|TRBV5-1|.|.
CASSLWQYF
TGCGCCAGCAGCTTGTGGCAGTACTTC
>TRBJ2-7|TRBV7-8|.|TRBD2
CASSPGTSGIGGYEQYF
TGTGCCAGCAGCCCCGGGACTAGCGGGATAGGGGGATACGAGCAGTACTTC
>TRBJ2-7|TRBV9|.|.
CASSVDADNTYEQYF
TGTGCCAGCAGCGTAGACGCGGACAACACCTACGAGCAGTACTTC
>TRBJ1-1|TRBV5-5|once|.
CASSIQGGNTEAFF
TGTGCCAGCAGCATTCAGGGTGGGAACACTGAAGCTTTCTTT
>TRBJ2-7|TRBV28|.|.
CASLQQGRGQYF
TGTGCCAGCCTCCAACAGGGCCGGGGGCAGTACTTC
>TRBJ2-5|TRBV19|.|TRBD2
CASRLTSGSQETQYF
TGTGCCAGTAGACTCACTAGCGGGAGCCAAGAGACCCAGTACTTC
>TRBJ1-5|TRBV7-9|.|.
CASSPGAVINNQPQHF
TGTGCCAGCAGCCCTGGGGCAGTTATTAACAATCAGCCCCAGCATTTT
>TRBJ2-1|TRBV19|.|TRBD2
CASSPLAENNEQFF
TGTGCCAGTAGTCCCCTAGCGGAGAACAATGAGCAGTTCTTC
>TRBJ2-7|TRBV7-9|.|.
CASSLAAGTSFEQYF
TGTGCCAGCAGCTTAGCCGCCGGAACGTCGTTCGAGCAGTACTTC
>TRBJ2-7|TRBV11-2|once|TRBD2
CASSPRGKREYEQYF
TGTGCCAGCAGCCCCCGGGGGAAGCGGGAGTACGAGCAGTACTTC
>TRBJ1-1|TRBV30|.|.
CAWSDRSDTEAFF
TGTGCCTGGAGTGATAGGAGTGACACTGAAGCTTTCTTT
>TRBJ2-7|TRBV27|.|.
CASSLNRAYEQYF
TGTGCCAGCAGTTTAAACAGAGCCTACGAGCAGTACTTC
>TRBJ2-7|TRBV7-2|once|.
CASSLVPGPSPQYF
TGTGCCAGCAGCTTAGTACCGGGACCCTCCCCTCAGTACTTC
>TRBJ2-7|TRBV7-9|.|.
CASSLFVASGEQYF
TGTGCCAGCAGCTTATTCGTGGCCTCCGGGGAGCAGTACTTC
>TRBJ1-3|TRBV28|few|TRBD1
CASAPTGPNSGNTIYF
TGTGCCAGCGCTCCGACAGGGCCCAACTCTGGAAACACCATATATTTT
>TRBJ1-2|TRBV20-1|.|.
CSRDGYTF
TGCAGCAGGGATGGCTACACCTTC
>TRBJ2-2|TRBV7-3|.|TRBD2
CASSRSGTNTGELFF
TGTGCCAGCAGCCGTAGCGGGACGAACACCGGGGAGCTGTTTTTT
>TRBJ1-5|TRBV27|.|.
CASSINRGNQPQHF
TGTGCCAGCAGTATAAACAGGGGCAATCAGCCCCAGCATTTT
>TRBJ1-3|TRBV29-1|.|TRBD1
CSVDGQGAIYF
TGCAGCGTTGACGGTCAGGGGGCCATATATTTT
>TRBJ2-1|TRBV19|.|.
CASSSRNALPMFF
TGTGCCAGTAGTAGTCGAAATGCCCTACCGATGTTCTTC